This T cell receptor (beta chain) originates from a study of response to subunit inactivated influenza vaccine (dated by TCRdb to 2017 to 2018). About the investigation overall: To follow how T cells responded to a trivalent subunit inactivated influenza vaccine, the researchers relied on deep quantitative profiling of the T cell receptor repertoire. The research as a whole found: According to the authors, only a limited number of new T cells may be recruited by each seasonal influenza vaccination.

Worth noting for this clonotype: What antigen it recognizes has not been identified. Base qualities are missing; no much larger clone stands one base away.

The library was prepared using RT-PCR. These reads were obtained on an Illumina HiSeq 2500. TCRdb applied fastp at Q25 and MiXCR to the public reads, then kept only in-frame beta chains. Each record represents a unique CDR3 protein, reported with the most common genes and DNA among its rows. In this sample the table shows roughly 500,000 distinct CDR3 sequences, more than 15% of which occur a single time. Together, the top ten hold less than 4% of the sample. CDR1 and CDR2, per the germline V gene (reference sequence), are LGHDT and YNNKEL. Deletion took 2 bases off V and 9 bases off J, with a span of 9 bases between the germline ends. Including the terminal cysteine and phenylalanine, the CDR3 comprises 12 residues. The retained sequence is limited to the CDR3, 36 bases, with the frame set at the first base.

The chain uses TRBV3-1 and TRBJ2-3; the D gene is perhaps TRBD2, from 5 matching bases. Material: CD4+ T cells sorted from PBMCs, obtained approximately 25 months after vaccination. The TCR sequence derives from a man aged 50-75 years who received an inactivated influenza vaccine. Donor details come from another sample of the same person, matched by shared clones. The nucleotides are TGTGCCAGCAGCCAACTTTCGGGGACGCAGTATTTT. Its protein is CASSQLSGTQYF.